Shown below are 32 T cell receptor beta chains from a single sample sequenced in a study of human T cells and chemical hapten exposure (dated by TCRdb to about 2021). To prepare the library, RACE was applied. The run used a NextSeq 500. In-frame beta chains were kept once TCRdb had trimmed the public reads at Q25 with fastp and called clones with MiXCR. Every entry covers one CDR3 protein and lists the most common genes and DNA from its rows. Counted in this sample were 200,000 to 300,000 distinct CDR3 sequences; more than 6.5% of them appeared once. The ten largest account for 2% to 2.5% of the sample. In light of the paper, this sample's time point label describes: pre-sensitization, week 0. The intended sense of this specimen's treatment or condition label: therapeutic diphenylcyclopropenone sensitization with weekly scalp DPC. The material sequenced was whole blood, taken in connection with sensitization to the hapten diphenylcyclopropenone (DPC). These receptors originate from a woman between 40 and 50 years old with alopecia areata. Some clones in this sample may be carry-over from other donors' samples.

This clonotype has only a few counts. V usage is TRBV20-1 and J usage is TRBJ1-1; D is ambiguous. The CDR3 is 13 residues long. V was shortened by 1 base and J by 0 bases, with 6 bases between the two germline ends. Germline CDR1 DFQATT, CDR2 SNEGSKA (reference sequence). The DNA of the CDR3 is TGCAGTGCTAGAGGTCCAGTGAACACTGAAGCTTTCTTT. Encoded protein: CSARGPVNTEAFF.

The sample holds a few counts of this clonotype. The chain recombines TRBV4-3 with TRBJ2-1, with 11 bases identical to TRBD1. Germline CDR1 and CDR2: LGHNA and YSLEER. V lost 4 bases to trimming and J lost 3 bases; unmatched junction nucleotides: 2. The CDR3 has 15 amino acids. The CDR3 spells CASSRGTGGYNEQFF. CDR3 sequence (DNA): TGCGCCAGCAGCCGCGGGACAGGGGGCTACAATGAGCAGTTCTTC.

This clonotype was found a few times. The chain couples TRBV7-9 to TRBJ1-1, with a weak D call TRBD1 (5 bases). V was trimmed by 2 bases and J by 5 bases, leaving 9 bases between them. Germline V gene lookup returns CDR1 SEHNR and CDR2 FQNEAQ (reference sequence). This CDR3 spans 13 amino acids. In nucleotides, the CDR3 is TGTGCCAGCAGCTTATTTGAGGGGACTGAAGCTTTCTTT. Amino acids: CASSLFEGTEAFF. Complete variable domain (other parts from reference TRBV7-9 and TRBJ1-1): DTGVSQNPRHKITKRGQNVTFRCDPISEHNRLYWYRQTLGQGPEFLTYFQNEAQLEKSRLLSDRFSAERPKGSFSTLEIQRTEQGDSAMYLCASSLFEGTEAFFGQGTRLTVV.

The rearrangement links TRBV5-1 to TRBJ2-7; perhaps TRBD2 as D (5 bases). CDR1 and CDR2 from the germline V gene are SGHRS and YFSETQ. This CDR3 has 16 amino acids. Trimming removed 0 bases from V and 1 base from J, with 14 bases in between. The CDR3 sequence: CASSLDGGSLSYEQYF. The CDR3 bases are TGCGCCAGCAGCTTGGATGGAGGATCTTTATCCTACGAGCAGTACTTC.

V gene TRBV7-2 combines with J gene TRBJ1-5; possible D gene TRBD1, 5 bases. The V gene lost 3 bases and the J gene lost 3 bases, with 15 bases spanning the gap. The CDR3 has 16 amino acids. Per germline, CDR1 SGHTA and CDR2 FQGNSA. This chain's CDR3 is CASSLGVPPINQPQHF. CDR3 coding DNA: TGTGCCAGCAGCTTGGGGGTCCCCCCCATCAATCAGCCCCAGCATTTT.

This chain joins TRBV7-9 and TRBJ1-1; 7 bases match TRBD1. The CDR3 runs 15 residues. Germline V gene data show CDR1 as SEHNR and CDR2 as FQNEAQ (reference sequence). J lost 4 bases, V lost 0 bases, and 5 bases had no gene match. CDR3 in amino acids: CASSLARGLGTEAFF. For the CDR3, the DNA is TGTGCCAGCAGCTTAGCGAGGGGGCTCGGCACTGAAGCTTTCTTT.

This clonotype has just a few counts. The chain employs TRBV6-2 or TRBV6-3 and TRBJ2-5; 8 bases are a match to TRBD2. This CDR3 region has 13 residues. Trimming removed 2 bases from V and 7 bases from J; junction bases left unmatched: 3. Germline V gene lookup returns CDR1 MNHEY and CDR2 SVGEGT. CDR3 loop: CASSYTREGTQYF. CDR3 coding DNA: TGTGCCAGCAGTTACACCCGGGAGGGGACCCAGTACTTC.

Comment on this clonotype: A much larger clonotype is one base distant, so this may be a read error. The CDR3 DNA sequence: TGTGTCAGCAGCTTAGAATCAAGGGGTAACTATGGCTACACCTTC. Its protein is CVSSLESRGNYGYTF. The chain is built from TRBV7-9 and TRBJ1-2, with TRBD1 as a possible D gene (5 bases). The CDR3 covers 15 residues. Germline CDR1 reads SEHNR; CDR2 reads FQNEAQ (reference sequence).

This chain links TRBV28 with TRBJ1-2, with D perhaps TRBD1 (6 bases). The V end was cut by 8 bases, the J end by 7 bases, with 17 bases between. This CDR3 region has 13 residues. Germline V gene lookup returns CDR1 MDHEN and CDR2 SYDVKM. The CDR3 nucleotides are TGTGCCAGCGCGTTTTCAGGGGCGAGTGGCTACACCTTC. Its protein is CASAFSGASGYTF.

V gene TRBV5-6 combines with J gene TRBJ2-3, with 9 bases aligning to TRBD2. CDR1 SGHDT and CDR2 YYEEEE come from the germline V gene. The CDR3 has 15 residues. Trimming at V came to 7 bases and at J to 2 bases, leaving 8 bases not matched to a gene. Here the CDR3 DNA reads TGTGCCAGCCGGGAGGCGGGAGGGGTCACAGATACGCAGTATTTT. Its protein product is CASREAGGVTDTQYF. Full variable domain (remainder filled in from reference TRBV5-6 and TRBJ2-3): DAGVTQSPTHLIKTRGQQVTLRCSPKSGHDTVSWYQQALGQGPQFIFQYYEEEERQRGNFPDRFSGHQFPNYSSELNVNALLLGDSALYLCASREAGGVTDTQYFGPGTRLTVL.

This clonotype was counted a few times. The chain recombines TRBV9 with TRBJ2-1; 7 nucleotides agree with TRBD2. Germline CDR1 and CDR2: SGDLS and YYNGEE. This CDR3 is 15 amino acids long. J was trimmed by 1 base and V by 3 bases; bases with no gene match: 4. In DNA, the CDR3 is TGTGCCAGCAGCGAGACGGGGGGTTCCTACAATGAGCAGTTCTTC. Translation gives CASSETGGSYNEQFF.

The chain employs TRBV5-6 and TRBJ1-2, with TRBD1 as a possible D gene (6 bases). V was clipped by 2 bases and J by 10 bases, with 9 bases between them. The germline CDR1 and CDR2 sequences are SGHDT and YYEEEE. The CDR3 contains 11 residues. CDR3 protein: CASSFGQYYTF. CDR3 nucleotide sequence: TGTGCCAGCAGCTTCGGACAGTACTACACCTTC.

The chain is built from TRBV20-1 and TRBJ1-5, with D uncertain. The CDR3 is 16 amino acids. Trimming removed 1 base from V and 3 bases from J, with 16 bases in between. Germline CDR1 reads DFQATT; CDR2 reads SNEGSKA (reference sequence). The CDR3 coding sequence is TGCAGTGCTAGAGCTATCGACACCCTTCCCAATCAGCCCCAGCATTTT. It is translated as CSARAIDTLPNQPQHF.

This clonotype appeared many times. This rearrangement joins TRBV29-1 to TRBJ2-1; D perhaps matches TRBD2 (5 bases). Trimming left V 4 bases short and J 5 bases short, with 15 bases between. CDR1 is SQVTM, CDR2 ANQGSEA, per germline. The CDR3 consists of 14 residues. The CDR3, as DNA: TGCAGCGTTGGAAAACGGGATGCCCACAATGAGCAGTTCTTC. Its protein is CSVGKRDAHNEQFF.

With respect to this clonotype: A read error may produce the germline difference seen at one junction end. In DNA, the CDR3 is TGTGCCAGCAGCCTAGCTAGCGGAGCCTCCTACGAGCAGTACTTC. Protein product: CASSLASGASYEQYF. The V call is TRBV7-2, the J call TRBJ2-7, with 7 bases lining up with TRBD2. The CDR3 consists of 15 residues. The V gene's germline CDR1 is SGHTA and CDR2 FQGNSA. Full variable domain (rest looked up from reference TRBV7-2 and TRBJ2-7): GAGVSQSPSNKVTEKGKDVELRCDPISGHTALYWYRQSLGQGLEFLIYFQGNSAPDKSGLPSDRFSAERTGGSVSTLTIQRTQQEDSAVYLCASSLASGASYEQYFGPGTRLTVT.

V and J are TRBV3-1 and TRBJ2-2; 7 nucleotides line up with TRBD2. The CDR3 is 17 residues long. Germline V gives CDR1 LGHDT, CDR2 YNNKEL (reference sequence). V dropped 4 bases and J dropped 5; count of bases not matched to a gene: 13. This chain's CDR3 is CASSPLIVAGETGELFF. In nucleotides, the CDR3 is TGTGCCAGCAGCCCCTTAATAGTCGCGGGAGAGACCGGGGAGCTGTTTTTT.

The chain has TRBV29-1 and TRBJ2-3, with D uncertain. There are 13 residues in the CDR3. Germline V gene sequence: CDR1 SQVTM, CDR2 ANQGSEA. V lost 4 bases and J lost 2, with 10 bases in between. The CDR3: CSVVVGDTDTQYF. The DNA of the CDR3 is TGCAGCGTTGTTGTTGGGGACACAGATACGCAGTATTTT.

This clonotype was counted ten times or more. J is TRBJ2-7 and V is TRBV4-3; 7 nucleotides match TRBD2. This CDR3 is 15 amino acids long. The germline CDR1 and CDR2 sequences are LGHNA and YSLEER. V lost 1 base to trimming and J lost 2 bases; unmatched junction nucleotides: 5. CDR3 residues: CASSQGLAVTYEQYF. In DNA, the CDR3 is TGCGCCAGCAGCCAAGGGCTAGCGGTCACCTACGAGCAGTACTTC.

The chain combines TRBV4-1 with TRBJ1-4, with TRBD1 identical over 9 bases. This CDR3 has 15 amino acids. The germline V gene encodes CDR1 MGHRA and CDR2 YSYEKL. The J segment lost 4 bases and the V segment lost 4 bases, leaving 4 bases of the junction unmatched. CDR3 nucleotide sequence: TGCGCCAGCAGCCGGGAGGACAGGGGTAATGAAAAACTGTTTTTT. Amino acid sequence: CASSREDRGNEKLFF.

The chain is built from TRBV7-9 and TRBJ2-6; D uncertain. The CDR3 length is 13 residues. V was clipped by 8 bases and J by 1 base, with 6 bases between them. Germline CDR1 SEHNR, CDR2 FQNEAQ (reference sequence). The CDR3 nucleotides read TGTGCCAGCCTGTTATCTGGGGCCAACGTCCTGACTTTC. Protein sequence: CASLLSGANVLTF.

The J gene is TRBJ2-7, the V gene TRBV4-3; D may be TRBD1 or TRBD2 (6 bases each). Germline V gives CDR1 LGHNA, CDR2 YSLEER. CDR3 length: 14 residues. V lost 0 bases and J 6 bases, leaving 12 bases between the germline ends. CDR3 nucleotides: TGCGCCAGCAGCCAAGATCCCGGGGGCGGCGAGCAGTACTTC. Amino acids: CASSQDPGGGEQYF.

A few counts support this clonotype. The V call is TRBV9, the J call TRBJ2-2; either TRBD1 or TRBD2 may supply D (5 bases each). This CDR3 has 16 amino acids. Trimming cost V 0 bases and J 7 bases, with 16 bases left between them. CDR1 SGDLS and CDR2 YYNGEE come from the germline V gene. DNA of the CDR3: TGTGCCAGCAGCGTAGAGGGACGTCTCGCGGGCGGGGAGCTGTTTTTT. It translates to CASSVEGRLAGGELFF.

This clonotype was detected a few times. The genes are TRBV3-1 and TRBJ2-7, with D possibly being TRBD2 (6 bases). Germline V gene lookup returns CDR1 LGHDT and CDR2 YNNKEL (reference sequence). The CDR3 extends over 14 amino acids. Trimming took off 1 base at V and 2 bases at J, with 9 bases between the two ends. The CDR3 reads CASSQVRGPYEQYF. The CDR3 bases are TGTGCCAGCAGCCAAGTGCGGGGCCCCTACGAGCAGTACTTC.

CDR3 coding DNA: TGTGCCAGCATTTCACCAGGGGCCATCGGGGAGCTGTTTTTT. Its translation is CASISPGAIGELFF. The chain has TRBV28 and TRBJ2-2; D may be TRBD1 (6 bases). The germline V and J ends were trimmed by 7 bases and 7 bases, with 16 bases remaining between them. CDR3 size: 14 residues. Germline V gene sequence: CDR1 MDHEN, CDR2 SYDVKM.

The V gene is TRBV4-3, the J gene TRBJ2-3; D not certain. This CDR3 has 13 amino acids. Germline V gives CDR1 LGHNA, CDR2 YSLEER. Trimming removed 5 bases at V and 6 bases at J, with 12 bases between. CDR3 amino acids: CASSKQPGDTQYF. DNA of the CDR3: TGCGCCAGCAGCAAACAACCGGGTGATACGCAGTATTTT.

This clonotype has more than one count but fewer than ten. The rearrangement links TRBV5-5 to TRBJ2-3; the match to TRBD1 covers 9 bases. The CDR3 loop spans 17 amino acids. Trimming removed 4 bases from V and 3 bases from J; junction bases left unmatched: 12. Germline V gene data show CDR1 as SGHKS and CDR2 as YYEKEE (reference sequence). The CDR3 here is CASSPTGTGRTTDTQYF. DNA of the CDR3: TGTGCCAGCAGCCCAACCGGGACAGGGAGGACGACAGATACGCAGTATTTT.

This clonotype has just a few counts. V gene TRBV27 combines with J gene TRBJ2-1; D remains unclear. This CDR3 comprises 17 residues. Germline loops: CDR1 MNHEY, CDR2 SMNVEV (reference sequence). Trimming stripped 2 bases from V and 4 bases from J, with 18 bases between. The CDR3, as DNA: TGTGCCAGCAGTTTAGGGCCAGCCCCCTCCCCGTACAATGAGCAGTTCTTC. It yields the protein CASSLGPAPSPYNEQFF.

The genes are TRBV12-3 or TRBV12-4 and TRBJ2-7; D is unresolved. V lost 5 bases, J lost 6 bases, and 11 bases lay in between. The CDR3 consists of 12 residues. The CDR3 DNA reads TGTGCCAGCAGTCGGGCCCTTCGCGAGCAGTACTTC. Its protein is CASSRALREQYF.

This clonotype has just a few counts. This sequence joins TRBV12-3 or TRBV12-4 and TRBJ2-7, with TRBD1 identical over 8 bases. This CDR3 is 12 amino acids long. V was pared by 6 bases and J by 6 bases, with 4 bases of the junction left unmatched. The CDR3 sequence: CASRRTGPEQYF. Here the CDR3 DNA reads TGTGCCAGCAGGAGGACAGGGCCCGAGCAGTACTTC.

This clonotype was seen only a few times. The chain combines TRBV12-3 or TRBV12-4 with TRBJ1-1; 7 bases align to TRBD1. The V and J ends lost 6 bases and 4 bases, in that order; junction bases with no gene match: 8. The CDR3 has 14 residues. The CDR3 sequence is CASRLAGGGTEAFF. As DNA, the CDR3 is TGTGCCAGCAGGTTGGCAGGGGGAGGCACTGAAGCTTTCTTT.

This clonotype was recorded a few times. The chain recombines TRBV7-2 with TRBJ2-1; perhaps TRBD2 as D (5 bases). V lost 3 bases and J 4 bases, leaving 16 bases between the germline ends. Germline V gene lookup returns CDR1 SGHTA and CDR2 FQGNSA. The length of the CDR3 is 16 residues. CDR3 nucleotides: TGTGCCAGCAGCTTCGGCGGGCTAGAGCTGTACAATGAGCAGTTCTTC. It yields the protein CASSFGGLELYNEQFF.

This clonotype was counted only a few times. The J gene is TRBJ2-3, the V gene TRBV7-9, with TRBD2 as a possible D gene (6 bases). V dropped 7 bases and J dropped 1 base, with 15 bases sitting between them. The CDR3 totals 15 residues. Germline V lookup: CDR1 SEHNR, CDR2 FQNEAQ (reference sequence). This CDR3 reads CASIGLTRGTDTQYF. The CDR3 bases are TGTGCCAGCATTGGACTAACCAGGGGCACAGATACGCAGTATTTT.